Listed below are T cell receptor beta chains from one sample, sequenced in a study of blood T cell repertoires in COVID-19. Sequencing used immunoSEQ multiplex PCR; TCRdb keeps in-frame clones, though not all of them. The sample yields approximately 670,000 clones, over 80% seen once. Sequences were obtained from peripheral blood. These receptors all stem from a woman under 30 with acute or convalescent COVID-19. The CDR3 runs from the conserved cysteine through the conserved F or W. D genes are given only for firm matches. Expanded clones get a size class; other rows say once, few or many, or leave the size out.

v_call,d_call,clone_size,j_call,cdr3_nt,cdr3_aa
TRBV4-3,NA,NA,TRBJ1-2,TGCGCCAGCAGCCAAGAGGTCTGGAGCGCCAGATCTAACTATGGCTACACCTTC,CASSQEVWSARSNYGYTF
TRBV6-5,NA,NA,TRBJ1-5,TGTGCCAGCAGTTACTCTGTCAATAGCAATCAGCCCCAGCATTTT,CASSYSVNSNQPQHF
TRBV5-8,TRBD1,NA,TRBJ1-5,TGTGCCAGCAGCTTGGGGACAGGCCCTAATCAGCCCCAGCATTTT,CASSLGTGPNQPQHF
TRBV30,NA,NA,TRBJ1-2,TGTGCCTGGATACCCCTGGAGGCTTTCTATGGCTACACCTTC,CAWIPLEAFYGYTF
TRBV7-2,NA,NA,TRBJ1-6,TGTGCCAGCAGCTTATGGCGGGGGGGTCATTCACCCCTCCACTTT,CASSLWRGGHSPLHF
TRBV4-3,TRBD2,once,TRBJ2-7,TGCGCCAGCAGCCAAGATTTGGGACTAGCGGGGGGGAACGAGCAGTACTTC,CASSQDLGLAGGNEQYF
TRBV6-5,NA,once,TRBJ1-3,TGTGCCAGCAGTTTCACGGGAACCGCTGGAAACACCATATATTTT,CASSFTGTAGNTIYF
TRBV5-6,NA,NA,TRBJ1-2,TGTGCCAGCAGCTTGTTCGCAGCCCCGGGGAACCTTGGCTACACCTTC,CASSLFAAPGNLGYTF
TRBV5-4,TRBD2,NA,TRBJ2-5,TGTGCCAGCAGCTTGTTTACTAGCGGGGCGGAGACCCAGTACTTC,CASSLFTSGAETQYF
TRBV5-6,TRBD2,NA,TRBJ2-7,TGTGCCAGCAGCTTTTTCCTTGCGGGAGGTTCGTACGAGCAGTACTTC,CASSFFLAGGSYEQYF
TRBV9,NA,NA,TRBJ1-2,TGTGCCAGTTCGACTGAAAACTATGGCTACACCTTC,CASSTENYGYTF
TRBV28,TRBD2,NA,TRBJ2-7,TGTGCCAGCAGTTCCTCCGGGGGGGAGCAGTACTTC,CASSSSGGEQYF
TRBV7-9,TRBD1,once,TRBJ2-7,TGTGCCAGCAGCCTCCCCGGGACAGGGTCCTACGAGCAGTACTTC,CASSLPGTGSYEQYF
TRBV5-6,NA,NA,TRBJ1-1,TGTGCCAGCAGCTTGGCCTCTTGGTCCCCGAGCACTGAAGCTTTCTTT,CASSLASWSPSTEAFF
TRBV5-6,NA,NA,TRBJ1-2,TGTGCCAGCAGCTTGGTAAAGGGGGACTATGGCTACACCTTC,CASSLVKGDYGYTF
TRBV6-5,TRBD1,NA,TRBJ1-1,TGTGCCAGCAGGAGGACAGGGCGTAACACTGAAGCTTTCTTT,CASRRTGRNTEAFF
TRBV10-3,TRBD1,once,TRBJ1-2,TGTGCCATCAGTGAGACCGGGACAGGGATCGTTGACTATGGCTACACCTTC,CAISETGTGIVDYGYTF
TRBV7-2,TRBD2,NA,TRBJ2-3,TGTGCCAGCAGCTTGGTCGGCCGGGGGGCAGATACGCAGTATTTT,CASSLVGRGADTQYF
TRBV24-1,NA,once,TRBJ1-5,TGTGCCACCAGTGAAACGCGGGACGGTTATAGCAATCAGCCCCAGCATTTT,CATSETRDGYSNQPQHF
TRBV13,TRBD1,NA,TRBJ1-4,TGTGCCAGCAGCTTATATGGACAGGGGACAGAAAAACTGTTTTTT,CASSLYGQGTEKLFF
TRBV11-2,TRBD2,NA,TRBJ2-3,TGTGCCAGCAGCTCCGGCCGGACTAGCGGGGGACTTGCCGGGACGCAGTATTTT,CASSSGRTSGGLAGTQYF
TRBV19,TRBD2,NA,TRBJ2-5,TGTGCCAGTAGAACTAGGGACTACCCGGGGGAGACCCAGTACTTC,CASRTRDYPGETQYF
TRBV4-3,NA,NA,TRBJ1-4,TGCGCCAGCAGCCAAGAAGGAGGGGCTAATGAAAAACTGTTTTTT,CASSQEGGANEKLFF
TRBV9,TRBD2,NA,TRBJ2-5,TGTGCCAGCAGCGTAGAAGATAGCGGGGGAGGGGAGACCCAGTACTTC,CASSVEDSGGGETQYF
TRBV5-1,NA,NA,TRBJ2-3,TGCGCCAGCAGCTTGCGGGGAGATACGCAGTATTTT,CASSLRGDTQYF
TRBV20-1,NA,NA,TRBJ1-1,TGCAGTGCTAGTCCCCCCCTACAGGGTTCCACTGAAGCTTTCTTT,CSASPPLQGSTEAFF
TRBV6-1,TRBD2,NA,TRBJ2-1,TGTGCCAGCAGTGAATTTGCGGGGGGTGAGCAGTTCTTC,CASSEFAGGEQFF
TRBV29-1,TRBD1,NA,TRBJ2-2,TGCAGCGCCGGACAGGGCGCCGGGGAGCTGTTTTTT,CSAGQGAGELFF
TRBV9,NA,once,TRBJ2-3,TGTGCCAGCAGCCCACCCCGGTATAGCACAGATACGCAGTATTTT,CASSPPRYSTDTQYF
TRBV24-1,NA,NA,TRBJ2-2,TGTGCCACCAGTGATATCACTAGCACCGGGGAGCTGTTTTTT,CATSDITSTGELFF
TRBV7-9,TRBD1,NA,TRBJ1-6,TGTGCCAGCAGCCCACGGACAGGGGGAAATTCACCCCTCCACTTT,CASSPRTGGNSPLHF
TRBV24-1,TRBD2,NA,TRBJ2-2,TGTGCCACCTCAGACGACATAGCGGGGGCCCCCCTGGGGACCGGGGAGCTGTTTTTT,CATSDDIAGAPLGTGELFF
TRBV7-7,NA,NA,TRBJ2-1,TGTGCCAGCAGCTTACTGGGGCCGGGGGCCTACAATGAGCAGTTCTTC,CASSLLGPGAYNEQFF
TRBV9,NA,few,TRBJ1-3,TGTGCCAGCAGCCCCGTCCCGGGACATTCAAGAAACACCATATATTTT,CASSPVPGHSRNTIYF
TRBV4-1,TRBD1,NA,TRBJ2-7,TGCGCCAGCACTGCCACGGACAGGTCGACCTACGAGCAGTACTTC,CASTATDRSTYEQYF
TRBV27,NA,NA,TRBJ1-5,TGTGCCAGCAGTTTTGGGGGGTCTGGGCAGCCCCAGCATTTT,CASSFGGSGQPQHF
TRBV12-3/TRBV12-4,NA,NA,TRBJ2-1,TGTGCCACAGGTAATTCTTCGATCGAGCAGTTCTTC,CATGNSSIEQFF